Following are 4 T cell receptor beta chains from one sample sequenced in a study of blood T cell repertoires in COVID-19 (dated by TCRdb to about 2020). Library method: the immunoSEQ multiplex PCR assay. This immuneACCESS table, as held by TCRdb, lists in-frame sequences with V and J called but not all clones. Of the missing ones, under half trace to an unresolved V gene in checked studies; the others have no known cause. The sample data list 150,000 to 200,000 clones, and around 80% of these were observed just once. Of the sample, approximately 5.3% is held by the ten largest clones. Sequencing used PBMCs or T cells enriched from blood (not recorded which). These receptors all come from a man between 65 and 85 years old who had been exposed to COVID-19.

The chain combines TRBV7-9 with TRBJ1-2; D is undetermined. Germline CDR1 SEHNR, CDR2 FQNEAQ (reference sequence). V was cut by 2 bases and J by 1 base, with 8 bases left in between. This CDR3 has 14 amino acids. CDR3 sequence: CASSLFGGNYGYTF. The CDR3 region has the DNA TGTGCCAGCAGCTTATTCGGCGGTAACTATGGCTACACCTTC.

This clone was picked up one time. The V and J genes are TRBV5-6 and TRBJ1-2, with TRBD1 as a possible D gene (6 bases). The V and J ends lost 3 bases and 7 bases respectively, with 19 bases between them. Germline V lookup: CDR1 SGHDT, CDR2 YYEEEE. The CDR3 has 15 amino acids. Here the CDR3 DNA reads TGTGCCAGCAGCTCTTTATTCGGGGGGCATAGTGGCTACACCTTC. Its translation: CASSSLFGGHSGYTF. The whole variable domain, filled in from reference TRBV5-6 and TRBJ1-2, reads DAGVTQSPTHLIKTRGQQVTLRCSPKSGHDTVSWYQQALGQGPQFIFQYYEEEERQRGNFPDRFSGHQFPNYSSELNVNALLLGDSALYLCASSSLFGGHSGYTFGSGTRLTVV.

The rearrangement uses TRBV30 and TRBJ2-1; the D is unclear. The CDR3 is 12 amino acids. In germline, CDR1 is GTSNPN, CDR2 SVGIG (reference sequence). V shed 2 bases and J shed 6 bases, with 8 bases lying between them. The CDR3 loop reads CAWSSVANEQFF. The CDR3 DNA is TGTGCCTGGAGTAGCGTCGCCAATGAGCAGTTCTTC.

The CDR3 bases are TGTGCCAGTAGCCTCACAGGGGTTGGCTACACCTTC. This gives the protein CASSLTGVGYTF. J is TRBJ1-2 and V is TRBV19, with 7 bases lining up with TRBD1. Germline CDR1 is LNHDA and CDR2 is SQIVND (reference sequence). With 6 bases clipped from V and 7 bases from J, the junction kept 5 bases outside the gene matches. The CDR3 is 12 residues long.